This TCR beta chain was found in a study of OX40 agonist ivuxolimab in advanced cancers. For the study at large: Hepatocellular carcinoma, melanoma, renal cell or head and neck cancer occurred in dose-escalation patients. The dose-escalation cohort was about 87% male, with a mean age of 60 years, ranging roughly 23 to 79. Partial responses were observed in three patients, of whom one had hepatocellular carcinoma and two had cutaneous melanoma.

This CDR3 is 18 amino acids long. Cycle 7 day 1, cycle 4 day 1, and baseline were the timepoints at which blood was sampled. The protocol was immunoSEQ multiplex PCR, while the TCRdb copy is restricted to in-frame clones and leaves out a portion. The sample includes fewer than 55,000 clones, approximately 80% seen only once; the top ten take roughly 12%. The V and J genes are TRBV21-1 and TRBJ2-7; the table gives TRBD2 as D, unverified against the DNA. TRBV21-1 is assigned pseudogene status. Specimen: CD4+ or CD8+ T cells sorted from blood, collected in a trial of the OX40 agonist ivuxolimab. The receptor was derived from an adult with an advanced solid tumor such as melanoma, head and neck, liver or kidney cancer. CDR3 nucleotides: TGTGCCAGCGGGAGATTGACTAGCGGGGGGCCGAGCTCCTACGAGCAGTACGTC. This sequence encodes CASGRLTSGGPSSYEQYV.